This TCR beta chain was identified during a study of cytomegalovirus exposure and HLA in healthy donors. Looking at the study overall: Of fewer than 450 genotyped donors, roughly 86% clustered with self-reported Caucasian donors. Whole-study findings and limits: Sequencing likely produced, as an artifact, a cluster of highly shared sequence variants. About 150 TCR beta chains were listed as cytomegalovirus-associated. In presence/absence analyses, roughly uniform sequencing depth across donors was assumed.

The PCR ran on 60 Vbeta and 13 Jbeta primers. TCRdb's table, derived via immunoSEQ multiplex PCR, lists solely in-frame clones and lacks some. The sample consists of around 100,000 clones, more than 70% of them appearing once. The germline CDR1 and CDR2 sequences are MDHEN and SYDVKM. With V trimmed by 6 bases and J by 2 bases, 9 bases remained unmatched. CDR3 size: 16 residues. Remarks on this clone: Antigen specificity is unknown.

The source of this sequence is a male donor in good health and CMV-seropositive. The chain combines TRBV28 with TRBJ2-3; TRBD2 aligns across 9 bases. Sequenced: PBMCs. CDR3 loop: CASRGAGGLHTDTQYF. The CDR3 region has the DNA TGTGCCAGCAGGGGGGCGGGAGGGCTTCACACAGATACGCAGTATTTT.